The 9 T cell receptor beta chains listed next were all sequenced from one sample in a study of glioma-infiltrating T cells after dendritic cell vaccination (dated by TCRdb to 2016 to 2018). The library was prepared using the immunoSEQ multiplex PCR assay. As stored in TCRdb, this immuneACCESS dataset retains in-frame rearrangements with V and J assigned. A fraction of the clones does not appear; measured against another copy, unresolved V genes explain less than half of the discrepancy, and the remainder lacks a known reason. This sample gives 60,000 to 70,000 clones in total; 82% of them show up just once. The leading ten clones occupy more than 8% of the sample. The sequences come from blood, collected before dendritic cell vaccination. These receptors were taken from a human donor with glioblastoma.

The CDR3 nucleotides are TGTGCCAGCAGCCTTATGGACAGGGCGCTCTACGAGCAGTACTTC. Translating gives CASSLMDRALYEQYF. The chain is built from TRBV11-2 and TRBJ2-5, with TRBD1 matching 8 bases. Judging by the DNA end, TRBJ2-7 fits better; the J call may be wrong. The CDR3 is 15 residues long. From germline, CDR1 is SGHAT and CDR2 FQNNGV.

The CDR3 sequence: CASSVEVLVPGRGSGNTIYF. The CDR3, as DNA: TGTGCCAGCAGCGTAGAGGTCCTCGTTCCCGGACGGGGCTCTGGAAACACCATATATTTT. The chain is built from TRBV9 and TRBJ1-3; D is unresolved. CDR3 size: 20 residues. Trimming removed 0 bases at V and 0 bases at J, with 22 bases between. The germline V gene encodes CDR1 SGDLS and CDR2 YYNGEE.

V and J are TRBV19 and TRBJ1-5; D might be TRBD1 (5 bases). CDR3 length: 14 residues. Germline-derived CDR1 and CDR2 are LNHDA and SQIVND (reference sequence). The V end lost 9 bases, the J end lost 3 bases, and 15 bases lay between the germline ends. The chain's CDR3 is CASAQAGLNQPQHF. The CDR3 nucleotides read TGTGCCAGCGCTCAGGCAGGGCTCAATCAGCCCCAGCATTTT.

The chain employs TRBV14 and TRBJ2-7; D may be TRBD2 (5 bases). Germline assignment: CDR1 SGHDN and CDR2 FVKESK. Between the trimmed V and J ends, which lost 2 bases and 7 bases, there was a span of 6 bases. The CDR3 contains 11 residues. The CDR3 DNA is TGTGCCAGCAGCCAAAGGAGGGAGCAGTACTTC. Translation gives CASSQRREQYF. Supplemented by reference TRBV14 and TRBJ2-7, the full variable domain reads EAGVTQFPSHSVIEKGQTVTLRCDPISGHDNLYWYRRVMGKEIKFLLHFVKESKQDESGMPNNRFLAERTGGTYSTLKVQPAELEDSGVYFCASSQRREQYFGPGTRLTVT.

This clone was recorded once. The chain is built from TRBV4-1 and TRBJ2-3; TRBD2 is a possible D gene (6 bases). The CDR3 contains 14 residues. Germline V lookup: CDR1 MGHRA, CDR2 YSYEKL. Trimming pared 1 base from V and 5 bases from J, leaving 10 bases between. Here the CDR3 reads CASSQGIAEDTQYF. The CDR3, as DNA: TGCGCCAGCAGCCAAGGGATAGCGGAAGATACGCAGTATTTT.

This clone is a singleton in its sample. The chain is built from TRBV7-6 and TRBJ2-5; D is unclear. This CDR3 has 11 amino acids. Trimming left V 6 bases short and J 4 bases short, with 6 bases between. In germline, CDR1 is SGHVS, CDR2 FNYEAQ. The CDR3 spells CASSPGETQYF. The CDR3 DNA sequence: TGTGCCAGCAGTCCCGGAGAGACCCAGTACTTC.

CDR3 region: CASSNVRQYNEQFF. CDR3 DNA: TGCGCCAGCAGCAACGTGCGACAGTACAATGAGCAGTTCTTC. This chain uses TRBV5-1 with TRBJ2-1; weak D call: TRBD1 (5 bases). The CDR3 contains 14 residues. The germline V gene has CDR1 SGHRS and CDR2 YFSETQ. Trimming cost V 4 bases and J 4 bases, with 12 bases left between them. Looking up the rest from reference TRBV5-1 and TRBJ2-1 gives the full variable domain: KAGVTQTPRYLIKTRGQQVTLSCSPISGHRSVSWYQQTPGQGLQFLFEYFSETQRNKGNFPGRFSGRQFSNSRSEMNVSTLELGDSALYLCASSNVRQYNEQFFGPGTRLTVL.

The chain carries TRBV2 and TRBJ1-1; 10 bases fit TRBD1. From germline, CDR1 is SNHLY and CDR2 FYNNEI. The CDR3 is made up of 17 amino acids. V trimming: 4 bases; J trimming: 6 bases; junction bases outside the gene matches: 14. The CDR3 DNA sequence: TGTGCCAGCAGTGTTCGGGGGTTTTGGGACAGGGGCGCTGAAGCTTTCTTT. The encoded protein is CASSVRGFWDRGAEAFF.

This clone turned up a few times. The rearrangement uses TRBV4-2 and TRBJ1-2, with 9 bases aligning to TRBD1. Losses at the gene ends were 8 bases for V and 8 bases for J; bases not matched to a gene: 9. From germline, CDR1 is LGHNA and CDR2 YNFKEQ. The CDR3 extends over 13 amino acids. The CDR3 coding sequence is TGTGCCAGCGACGAGGGACAGGGACGCGGCTACACCTTC. This sequence encodes CASDEGQGRGYTF.